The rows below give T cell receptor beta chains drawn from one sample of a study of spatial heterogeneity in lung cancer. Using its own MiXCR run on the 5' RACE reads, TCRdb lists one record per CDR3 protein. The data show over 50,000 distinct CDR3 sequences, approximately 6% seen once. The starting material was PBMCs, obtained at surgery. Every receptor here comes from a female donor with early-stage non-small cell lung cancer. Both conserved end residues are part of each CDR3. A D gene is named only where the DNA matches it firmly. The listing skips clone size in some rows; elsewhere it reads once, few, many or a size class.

CDR3nt: TGCAGTGCTAGAGATCGGAGCGGGGGCCCTGCCAAAAACATTCAGTACTTC
CDR3aa: CSARDRSGGPAKNIQYF
j_gene: TRBJ2-4
d_gene: TRBD2
v_gene: TRBV20-1
len: 17
abundance: many

CDR3nt: TGCGCCAGCAGCGCCCCAGAGCGGAACACAGATACGCAGTATTTT
CDR3aa: CASSAPERNTDTQYF
j_gene: TRBJ2-3
d_gene: .
v_gene: TRBV5-1
len: 15
abundance: many

CDR3nt: TGTGCCAGCAGCCCACCCGGCGGGGAGCTGTTTTTT
CDR3aa: CASSPPGGELFF
j_gene: TRBJ2-2
d_gene: .
v_gene: TRBV7-3
len: 12
abundance: many

CDR3nt: TGTGCCAGCAGTTCCGGGACGGCTGGAAACACCATATATTTT
CDR3aa: CASSSGTAGNTIYF
j_gene: TRBJ1-3
d_gene: .
v_gene: TRBV6-5
len: 14
abundance: many

CDR3nt: TGTGCCAGCACCAACCTCCAGGGAGATCTGGTCACTGAAGCTTTCTTT
CDR3aa: CASTNLQGDLVTEAFF
j_gene: TRBJ1-1
d_gene: .
v_gene: TRBV5-4
len: 16
abundance: many

CDR3nt: TGTGCCAGCAGTTCCAGACAGACTGCGGGACACAATGAGCAGTTCTTC
CDR3aa: CASSSRQTAGHNEQFF
j_gene: TRBJ2-1
d_gene: .
v_gene: TRBV12-3/TRBV12-4
len: 16
abundance: few

CDR3nt: TGCAGTGGTCCGAAGGGGGGGCTAAGGAATGAGCAGTTCTTC
CDR3aa: CSGPKGGLRNEQFF
j_gene: TRBJ2-1
d_gene: .
v_gene: TRBV20-1
len: 14
abundance: many

CDR3nt: TGTGCCAGCAGCCATGAACCTGCAGGGGGGAACACTGAAGCTTTCTTT
CDR3aa: CASSHEPAGGNTEAFF
j_gene: TRBJ1-1
d_gene: TRBD1
v_gene: TRBV4-2
len: 16
abundance: .

CDR3nt: TGTGCCAGCAGTTCCGGGACAGGGAGAAACACCATATATTTT
CDR3aa: CASSSGTGRNTIYF
j_gene: TRBJ1-3
d_gene: TRBD1
v_gene: TRBV27
len: 14
abundance: many

CDR3nt: TGTGCCAGTAGCACCACCAGGGAGGCAGCTGAAGCTTTCTTT
CDR3aa: CASSTTREAAEAFF
j_gene: TRBJ1-1
d_gene: .
v_gene: TRBV19
len: 14
abundance: few

CDR3nt: TGTGCCAGCAGTTTTACAGGGGCCGCCCTTAGCTACACCTTC
CDR3aa: CASSFTGAALSYTF
j_gene: TRBJ1-2
d_gene: TRBD1
v_gene: TRBV28
len: 14
abundance: many

CDR3nt: TGTGCCAGCAGCCAGCGGACAGCAACTTCCTACAATGAGCAGTTCTTC
CDR3aa: CASSQRTATSYNEQFF
j_gene: TRBJ2-1
d_gene: .
v_gene: TRBV7-8
len: 16
abundance: many

CDR3nt: TGTGCCAGTAGTTGGACAGGGAGGGATGAAAAACTGTTTTTT
CDR3aa: CASSWTGRDEKLFF
j_gene: TRBJ1-4
d_gene: TRBD1
v_gene: TRBV19
len: 14
abundance: few

CDR3nt: TGTGCCAGCAGTTTTGGGCAGGTTGAAGCTTTCTTT
CDR3aa: CASSFGQVEAFF
j_gene: TRBJ1-1
d_gene: .
v_gene: TRBV12-3/TRBV12-4
len: 12
abundance: many

CDR3nt: TGTGCCAGCAGTTTGCTCGAGTCGGGCTACACCTTC
CDR3aa: CASSLLESGYTF
j_gene: TRBJ1-2
d_gene: .
v_gene: TRBV28
len: 12
abundance: .

CDR3nt: TGCGCCAGCAGCCCAGGGGACTATGGCTACACCTTC
CDR3aa: CASSPGDYGYTF
j_gene: TRBJ1-2
d_gene: .
v_gene: TRBV5-1
len: 12
abundance: many

CDR3nt: TGTGCCAGCAGCCAAGATTGGCAGGGGCCCTATGGCTACACCTTC
CDR3aa: CASSQDWQGPYGYTF
j_gene: TRBJ1-2
d_gene: .
v_gene: TRBV14
len: 15
abundance: .

CDR3nt: TGTGCCAGTAGTATAGTTGGGACAGGGCGCAATCAGCCCCAGCATTTT
CDR3aa: CASSIVGTGRNQPQHF
j_gene: TRBJ1-5
d_gene: TRBD1
v_gene: TRBV19
len: 16
abundance: .

CDR3nt: TGTGCCAGCAGCTTAGATCCGGGACGCCACAATGAGCAGTTCTTC
CDR3aa: CASSLDPGRHNEQFF
j_gene: TRBJ2-1
d_gene: .
v_gene: TRBV7-6
len: 15
abundance: many

CDR3nt: TGCGCCAGCAGCTTTTCCAGCGGGAGCCCCGGGGAGCTGTTTTTT
CDR3aa: CASSFSSGSPGELFF
j_gene: TRBJ2-2
d_gene: TRBD2
v_gene: TRBV5-1
len: 15
abundance: many

CDR3nt: TGTGCCATCAGTGAGTCTCAGGAACGCTATGGCTACACCTTC
CDR3aa: CAISESQERYGYTF
j_gene: TRBJ1-2
d_gene: .
v_gene: TRBV10-3
len: 14
abundance: many

CDR3nt: TGTGCCAGTGAGGACCCCCGGACGGGCAACTATGGCTACACCTTC
CDR3aa: CASEDPRTGNYGYTF
j_gene: TRBJ1-2
d_gene: .
v_gene: TRBV19
len: 15
abundance: .

CDR3nt: TGTGCCAGCAGCGCCTCCGGGACGGTTAATCAGCCCCAGCATTTT
CDR3aa: CASSASGTVNQPQHF
j_gene: TRBJ1-5
d_gene: .
v_gene: TRBV5-5
len: 15
abundance: many

CDR3nt: TGTGCCAGCAGCCACCGCGGGACGAAAACCGGGGAGCTGTTTTTT
CDR3aa: CASSHRGTKTGELFF
j_gene: TRBJ2-2
d_gene: .
v_gene: TRBV3-1
len: 15
abundance: many

CDR3nt: TGCAGTGCGCATATACCGGGACTAGCGGGAGAGACCCAGTACTTC
CDR3aa: CSAHIPGLAGETQYF
j_gene: TRBJ2-5
d_gene: TRBD2
v_gene: TRBV20-1
len: 15
abundance: many

CDR3nt: TGCGCCAGCAGCCCCCCCTTGGGGGACACCGGGGAGCTGTTTTTT
CDR3aa: CASSPPLGDTGELFF
j_gene: TRBJ2-2
d_gene: .
v_gene: TRBV5-1
len: 15
abundance: many

CDR3nt: TGTGCCAGCAGTGACAGGGCGCCATGGGAGACCCAGTACTTC
CDR3aa: CASSDRAPWETQYF
j_gene: TRBJ2-5
d_gene: .
v_gene: TRBV2
len: 14
abundance: many

CDR3nt: TGCGCCAGCAGTGAAAGGGGACAGGCCCCAGGCCAACGTTACTACGAGCAGTACTTC
CDR3aa: CASSERGQAPGQRYYEQYF
j_gene: TRBJ2-7
d_gene: TRBD1
v_gene: TRBV10-2
len: 19
abundance: .

CDR3nt: TGTGCCAGCAGCCTAAACACAGGGGGCCCCGGAAACACCATATATTTT
CDR3aa: CASSLNTGGPGNTIYF
j_gene: TRBJ1-3
d_gene: TRBD1
v_gene: TRBV4-2
len: 16
abundance: .

CDR3nt: TGTGCCAGCAGTTTCAGCCTGAACACTGAAGCTTTCTTT
CDR3aa: CASSFSLNTEAFF
j_gene: TRBJ1-1
d_gene: .
v_gene: TRBV27
len: 13
abundance: many

CDR3nt: TGCAGCGTCGGAAAGTTTTTTGACACTGAAGCTTTCTTT
CDR3aa: CSVGKFFDTEAFF
j_gene: TRBJ1-1
d_gene: .
v_gene: TRBV29-1
len: 13
abundance: many

CDR3nt: TGTGCCAGCAGTTTTTCGTACGAGCAGTACTTC
CDR3aa: CASSFSYEQYF
j_gene: TRBJ2-7
d_gene: .
v_gene: TRBV28
len: 11
abundance: many

CDR3nt: TGTGCCAGCAGCCACACCCCATCCCCCCAGCCGACCTACACCGTGGAGCTGTTTTTT
CDR3aa: CASSHTPSPQPTYTVELFF
j_gene: TRBJ2-2
d_gene: .
v_gene: TRBV3-1
len: 19
abundance: .

CDR3nt: TGTGCCAGCAGCCTCGGGACGCCAGATACGCAGTATTTT
CDR3aa: CASSLGTPDTQYF
j_gene: TRBJ2-3
d_gene: .
v_gene: TRBV12-3/TRBV12-4
len: 13
abundance: many

CDR3nt: TGCGCCAGCAGCTTGGAGGGGTGGACAGCTGGGACAGATACGCAGTATTTT
CDR3aa: CASSLEGWTAGTDTQYF
j_gene: TRBJ2-3
d_gene: .
v_gene: TRBV5-1
len: 17
abundance: many

CDR3nt: TGTGCCAGCAGCTTTAAAGGACAAGGGGAAAAACTGTTTTTT
CDR3aa: CASSFKGQGEKLFF
j_gene: TRBJ1-4
d_gene: .
v_gene: TRBV7-2
len: 14
abundance: .

CDR3nt: TGTGCCAGCAGTGCCCCGGGACAGGGCAACTATGGCTACACCTTC
CDR3aa: CASSAPGQGNYGYTF
j_gene: TRBJ1-2
d_gene: TRBD1
v_gene: TRBV6-6
len: 15
abundance: few

CDR3nt: TGCAGTGCCACAGTCCATAGCCATGAGCAGTTCTTC
CDR3aa: CSATVHSHEQFF
j_gene: TRBJ2-1
d_gene: .
v_gene: TRBV20-1
len: 12
abundance: .

CDR3nt: TGTGCCAGCAGTTTGGGGACAGGAGTCACCGGGGAGCTGTTTTTT
CDR3aa: CASSLGTGVTGELFF
j_gene: TRBJ2-2
d_gene: TRBD1
v_gene: TRBV12-3/TRBV12-4
len: 15
abundance: many

CDR3nt: TGTGCCAGCAGTTCACTAGCGGGAGCCCCGGGTGAGCAGTTCTTC
CDR3aa: CASSSLAGAPGEQFF
j_gene: TRBJ2-1
d_gene: TRBD2
v_gene: TRBV12-3/TRBV12-4
len: 15
abundance: many

CDR3nt: TGTGCCAGCAGTTACTCATGGACAGGCAATCAGCCCCAGCATTTT
CDR3aa: CASSYSWTGNQPQHF
j_gene: TRBJ1-5
d_gene: .
v_gene: TRBV6-5
len: 15
abundance: .

CDR3nt: TGTGCCAGCAGCGGGGGGTACACAGATACGCAGTATTTT
CDR3aa: CASSGGYTDTQYF
j_gene: TRBJ2-3
d_gene: .
v_gene: TRBV3-1
len: 13
abundance: .

CDR3nt: TGTGCCAGCAGCTTGGATCCGGGACCTACCCCCGAGCAGTACTTC
CDR3aa: CASSLDPGPTPEQYF
j_gene: TRBJ2-7
d_gene: .
v_gene: TRBV5-6
len: 15
abundance: few

CDR3nt: TGTGCCAGCAGCTTGGCCAGTATGACCGGGGAGCAGTACTTC
CDR3aa: CASSLASMTGEQYF
j_gene: TRBJ2-7
d_gene: .
v_gene: TRBV5-6
len: 14
abundance: many

CDR3nt: TGTGCCAGCAGTTTTAAAGGCTCCTACAATGAGCAGTTCTTC
CDR3aa: CASSFKGSYNEQFF
j_gene: TRBJ2-1
d_gene: .
v_gene: TRBV27
len: 14
abundance: many

CDR3nt: TGCGCCAGCAGCTTAACGGGTGCCGGGACCCAGACGGGGAACACTGAAGCTTTCTTT
CDR3aa: CASSLTGAGTQTGNTEAFF
j_gene: TRBJ1-1
d_gene: .
v_gene: TRBV5-1
len: 19
abundance: many

CDR3nt: TGTGCCAGCAGCTTACGGGGGGGCAATCAGCCCCAGCATTTT
CDR3aa: CASSLRGGNQPQHF
j_gene: TRBJ1-5
d_gene: .
v_gene: TRBV7-2
len: 14
abundance: many

CDR3nt: TGTGCCAGCAGTTCTCAGACAGGGCGGGGCTACACCTTC
CDR3aa: CASSSQTGRGYTF
j_gene: TRBJ1-2
d_gene: TRBD1
v_gene: TRBV28
len: 13
abundance: .

CDR3nt: TGCAGTGCTAGAGCTCCCCGAGGGACAGGGGGACGCCCTAACTATGGCTACACCTTC
CDR3aa: CSARAPRGTGGRPNYGYTF
j_gene: TRBJ1-2
d_gene: TRBD1
v_gene: TRBV20-1
len: 19
abundance: many

CDR3nt: TGTGCCAGCAGCCAAGACTCCGGCAGGGGGGGTTCACCCCTCCACTTT
CDR3aa: CASSQDSGRGGSPLHF
j_gene: TRBJ1-6
d_gene: TRBD1
v_gene: TRBV4-2
len: 16
abundance: .

CDR3nt: TGCGCCAGCAGCTACCAGGGGAACACTGAAGCTTTCTTT
CDR3aa: CASSYQGNTEAFF
j_gene: TRBJ1-1
d_gene: .
v_gene: TRBV4-1
len: 13
abundance: many

CDR3nt: TGCAGCGTTGAAGGGACAGGTGTCTCTGGAAACACCATATATTTT
CDR3aa: CSVEGTGVSGNTIYF
j_gene: TRBJ1-3
d_gene: TRBD1
v_gene: TRBV29-1
len: 15
abundance: few

CDR3nt: TGTGCCAGCTCACCACCACGTGACTCCTCCGCAACTAATGAAAAACTGTTTTTT
CDR3aa: CASSPPRDSSATNEKLFF
j_gene: TRBJ1-4
d_gene: .
v_gene: TRBV18
len: 18
abundance: few